The clone carrying this T cell receptor beta chain was detected only a few times. The data were obtained in a study of blood T cell repertoires in COVID-19. On the study more broadly: Sites in the United States, Italy and Spain provided acute and convalescent COVID-19 samples.

CDR3 size: 15 residues. Sequencing used immunoSEQ multiplex PCR; TCRdb keeps in-frame clones, though not all of them. The sample includes about 270,000 clones, 90% of them seen just once. The chain carries TRBV12-1 and TRBJ2-1; the tabulated D call, TRBD2, remains unverified against the DNA. TRBV12-1 is noted as a pseudogene. This receptor was identified in a woman aged 30 to 39 with acute COVID-19. The material sequenced was PBMCs or T cells enriched from blood (not recorded which). The CDR3 coding sequence is TGTGCCAGCAGCCCGGAGGCCGGGAAAGACAATGAGCAGTTCTTC. Translated: CASSPEAGKDNEQFF.